These 5 T cell receptor beta chains were all obtained from the same sample, sequenced in a study of T cell repertoires in cytomegalovirus infection. TCRdb re-called the reads with MiXCR, one entry per CDR3 protein. The sample comprises about 150,000 distinct CDR3 sequences, roughly 15% of which are singletons, and 18% rests with the top ten. The sample consisted of CD8+ T cells from PBMCs. These receptors originate from a human donor in good health (CMV status not recorded). Some clones in this sample may be carry-over from other donors' samples.

The chain employs TRBV15 and TRBJ1-1; the D gene is possibly TRBD1 (6 bases). Germline CDR1 and CDR2: LNHNV and YYDKDF (reference sequence). The CDR3 is 16 residues long. V was cut by 0 bases and J by 1 base, with 12 bases left in between. CDR3 amino acids: CATSRDRGGPNTEAFF. In DNA form, the CDR3 reads TGTGCCACCAGCAGAGATCGTGGGGGGCCGAACACTGAAGCTTTCTTT.

V and J are TRBV6-1 and TRBJ1-5; no clear D. The V gene lost 5 bases and the J gene lost 0 bases, with 11 bases spanning the gap. Germline CDR1 is MNHNS and CDR2 is SASEGT. The CDR3 contains 15 residues. Here the CDR3 DNA reads TGTGCCAGCAGTTTCGGACGGTCTAGCAATCAGCCCCAGCATTTT. This encodes CASSFGRSSNQPQHF.

This clonotype came up a few times. This rearrangement joins TRBV7-9 to TRBJ2-6, with a possible D match to TRBD1 (5 bases). The V end was cut by 2 bases, the J end by 0 bases, with 8 bases between. The CDR3 covers 16 residues. Germline assignment: CDR1 SEHNR and CDR2 FQNEAQ (reference sequence). CDR3 bases: TGTGCCAGCAGCTTACCCGACAGCTCTGGGGCCAACGTCCTGACTTTC. Translating gives CASSLPDSSGANVLTF. Full variable domain (rest looked up from reference TRBV7-9 and TRBJ2-6): DTGVSQNPRHKITKRGQNVTFRCDPISEHNRLYWYRQTLGQGPEFLTYFQNEAQLEKSRLLSDRFSAERPKGSFSTLEIQRTEQGDSAMYLCASSLPDSSGANVLTFGAGSRLTVL.

This clonotype was seen a handful of times. CDR3: CASVDLPTGVDTGELFF. The CDR3 DNA reads TGTGCCAGTGTCGACCTCCCGACAGGGGTGGACACCGGGGAGCTGTTTTTT. The J gene is TRBJ2-2, the V gene TRBV27; 8 nucleotides align to TRBD1. The CDR3 has 17 residues. CDR1 and CDR2 (germline): MNHEY, SMNVEV (reference sequence). V was pared by 9 bases and J by 3 bases, with 15 bases of the junction left unmatched.

This clonotype turned up a few times. V is TRBV7-9 and J is TRBJ2-7; 10 bases map to TRBD1. CDR3 length: 17 residues. The germline V gene encodes CDR1 SEHNR and CDR2 FQNEAQ (reference sequence). With V trimmed by 5 bases and J by 5 bases, 15 bases remained unmatched. In nucleotides, the CDR3 is TGTGCCAGCAGCCCATGGGAGCCTGGGACAGGGGTTCACGAGCAGTACTTC. Translation gives CASSPWEPGTGVHEQYF.